Below are 23 T cell receptor beta chains sequenced from a single sample in a study of blood T cells in healthy people across ages. Primers used in a second PCR of roughly 6 to 11 cycles were a sample-barcoded 5' primer and a J-beta primer mix. TCRdb re-called the 5' RACE reads with MiXCR, one entry per CDR3 protein. The top ten hold about 0.8% of the sample, which has 800,000 to 1,300,000 distinct CDR3 sequences, around 27% seen once. These same data were also listed under a study on T cells of mothers and their children.

The sequenced material came from blood. The origin of the receptors is a girl aged 2 to 10 in good health.

The chain has TRBV29-1 and TRBJ2-6; D assignment may be TRBD1 or TRBD2 (5 bases each). This CDR3 comprises 15 residues. Germline CDR1 is SQVTM and CDR2 is ANQGSEA. Trimming pared 5 bases from V and 1 base from J, leaving 12 bases between. CDR3 sequence (DNA): TGCAGCGTTAGCGATTGGGGGTCTGGGGCCAACGTCCTGACTTTC. Translating it yields CSVSDWGSGANVLTF.

The chain is built from TRBV7-2 and TRBJ1-2; D is undetermined. This CDR3 contains 14 residues. CDR1 is SGHTA, CDR2 FQGNSA, per germline. Trimming removed 3 bases from V and 7 bases from J, with 15 bases in between. CDR3 nucleotide sequence: TGTGCCAGCAGCTTGGTTGCAGGAGACTGTGGCTACACCTTC. Amino acid sequence: CASSLVAGDCGYTF.

In its sample, this clonotype was seen a few times. This chain joins TRBV20-1 and TRBJ2-5; a weak D match, TRBD1 (6 bases). The DNA end is a closer match to TRBJ2-7, so the J assignment may be wrong. There are 13 residues in the CDR3. CDR1 DFQATT and CDR2 SNEGSKA come from the germline V gene (reference sequence). The CDR3, as DNA: TGCAGTGCTAGGGCGACAGGAGACTACGAGCAGTACTTC. Translated: CSARATGDYEQYF.

The chain links TRBV4-3 to TRBJ2-2; weak D call: TRBD2 (6 bases). CDR1 and CDR2 (germline): LGHNA, YSLEER. This CDR3 is 15 amino acids long. The ends were cut back, 0 bases at V and 6 bases at J, with 11 bases in the middle. DNA of the CDR3: TGCGCCAGCAGCCAAGACCGGGGGTGGGCCGGGGAGCTGTTTTTT. Translated, it gives CASSQDRGWAGELFF.

V is TRBV7-9 and J is TRBJ2-5, with D possibly being TRBD1 (6 bases). The end of the DNA fits TRBJ2-7 better, so the J call may be wrong. The CDR3 has 14 residues. Germline V gene data show CDR1 as SEHNR and CDR2 as FQNEAQ (reference sequence). The CDR3 DNA reads TGTGCCAGCAGCTTCAACAGGGAATATAACGAGCAGTACTTC. It yields the protein CASSFNREYNEQYF.

The chain links TRBV29-1 to TRBJ1-1, with D possibly being TRBD1 (6 bases). The V end was cut by 7 bases, the J end by 0 bases, with 12 bases between. The CDR3 is made up of 13 amino acids. The germline gives CDR1 SQVTM, CDR2 ANQGSEA. CDR3 DNA sequence: TGCAGCGCCCTCAGGACAGTGAACACTGAAGCTTTCTTT. Its translation: CSALRTVNTEAFF.

A few counts support this clonotype. V is TRBV5-1 and J is TRBJ2-5, with 12 bases fitting TRBD2. Germline V lookup: CDR1 SGHRS, CDR2 YFSETQ. Trimming removed 4 bases from V and 0 bases from J; junction bases left unmatched: 7. The CDR3 has 17 residues. The CDR3 DNA reads as TGCGCCAGCAGCATACCGACTAGCGGGGGTTACCAAGAGACCCAGTACTTC. It codes for CASSIPTSGGYQETQYF.

This clonotype was seen a handful of times. The genes are TRBV12-3 or TRBV12-4 and TRBJ1-5; weak D call: TRBD1 (6 bases). Trimming shortened V by 5 bases and J by 4 bases, and 18 bases separated the two germline ends. The length of the CDR3 is 16 residues. The chain's CDR3 is CASSPASGVGNQPQHF. DNA for the CDR3: TGTGCCAGCAGTCCTGCGTCAGGGGTAGGTAATCAGCCCCAGCATTTT.

There are a few counts of this clonotype. The gene calls are TRBV10-3 and TRBJ2-1; 9 nucleotides line up with TRBD1. Germline lookup yields CDR1 ENHRY and CDR2 SYGVKD. Trimming removed 10 bases from V and 5 bases from J; junction bases left unmatched: 3. The CDR3 is made up of 12 amino acids. The CDR3 coding sequence is TGTGCCACACAGGGGGCGAACAATGAGCAGTTCTTC. Its protein is CATQGANNEQFF.

The V call is TRBV7-9, the J call TRBJ1-1, with a weak D call TRBD1 (6 bases). Trimming took 5 bases from V and 1 from J, leaving 11 bases between them. The CDR3 totals 14 residues. The V gene's germline CDR1 is SEHNR and CDR2 FQNEAQ (reference sequence). The CDR3: CASSKTRGNTEAFF. The CDR3 bases are TGTGCCAGCAGCAAGACCAGGGGGAACACTGAAGCTTTCTTT.

For this clonotype: One junction end disagrees with the germline gene, perhaps due to a read error. The chain links TRBV28 to TRBJ2-1, with a possible D match to TRBD2 (7 bases). This CDR3 is 11 amino acids long. Germline lookup yields CDR1 MDHEN and CDR2 SYDVKM. DNA of the CDR3: TGTGCCAGCAGTTCCAAGGGGGGGAGACACTTC. It yields the protein CASSSKGGRHF.

The V and J genes are TRBV19 and TRBJ2-4; TRBD2 aligns across 7 bases. The CDR3 spans 13 residues. The junction had 6 bases not matched to a gene; V was cut back by 5 bases and J by 8 bases. Germline V CDR1 and CDR2: LNHDA, SQIVND (reference sequence). The CDR3, as DNA: TGTGCCAGTAGTGGGGGGGGAATCGACATTCAGTACTTC. This codes for CASSGGGIDIQYF.

The rearrangement links TRBV24-1 to TRBJ1-4; TRBD1 matches at 9 bases. Germline CDR1 KGHDR, CDR2 SFDVKD. The CDR3 runs 15 residues. V gave up 4 bases and J gave up 5 bases; unmatched junction bases: 4. The CDR3 nucleotides read TGTGCCACCAGTGACTTCGGGACAGGGAATGAAAAACTGTTTTTT. This codes for CATSDFGTGNEKLFF.

The chain has TRBV7-9 and TRBJ2-1; 7 positions agree with TRBD1. J was trimmed by 7 bases and V by 2 bases; bases with no gene match: 5. The length of the CDR3 is 14 residues. Per the germline V gene, CDR1 is SEHNR and CDR2 is FQNEAQ (reference sequence). The CDR3 DNA is TGTGCCAGCAGCTTATCAGGGGGTGCAAATGAGCAGTTCTTC. Its translation: CASSLSGGANEQFF.

This clonotype has just a few counts. The rearrangement uses TRBV3-1 and TRBJ1-1, with D perhaps TRBD1 (5 bases). The CDR3 loop spans 14 amino acids. Germline assignment: CDR1 LGHDT and CDR2 YNNKEL (reference sequence). V lost 5 bases to trimming and J lost 11 bases, with 21 bases between them. CDR3 nucleotide sequence: TGTGCCAGCAGCGGCGAAGGGGACGGGAACATCGCTTTCTTT. It specifies CASSGEGDGNIAFF.

This clonotype was seen more than once but under ten times. This sequence joins TRBV12-3 or TRBV12-4 and TRBJ2-1; D is ambiguous. CDR3 length equals 12 residues. V was trimmed by 1 base and J by 11 bases, leaving 9 bases between them. The DNA for the CDR3 is TGTGCCAGCAGTTTAGGACTTTTCCAGCAGTTCTTC. As protein: CASSLGLFQQFF.

This clonotype occurred a few times. The rearrangement uses TRBV7-9 and TRBJ2-5, with D unresolved. The last part of the DNA fits TRBJ2-1 better; the J call may be wrong. The CDR3 runs to 13 residues. Germline V gene sequence: CDR1 SEHNR, CDR2 FQNEAQ (reference sequence). CDR3 bases: TGTGCCAGCAGCTTAGAAGAATTCGATGAGCAGTTCTTC. Translating gives CASSLEEFDEQFF.

This clonotype has only a few counts. V usage is TRBV2 and J usage is TRBJ1-1; D might be TRBD1 (6 bases). The germline V and J ends were trimmed by 5 bases and 5 bases, with 15 bases remaining between them. CDR1 and CDR2 (germline): SNHLY, FYNNEI. The CDR3 totals 14 residues. This chain's CDR3 is CASSTRDKPTEAFF. Here the CDR3 DNA reads TGTGCCAGCAGTACTAGGGACAAGCCAACTGAAGCTTTCTTT.

This clonotype was recorded only once. The gene calls are TRBV20-1 and TRBJ2-1; the match to TRBD1 covers 8 bases. The CDR3 is 14 amino acids. Losses at the gene ends were 4 bases for V and 0 bases for J; bases not matched to a gene: 2. Germline V gene data show CDR1 as DFQATT and CDR2 as SNEGSKA (reference sequence). DNA of the CDR3: TGCAGTGCTACTCAGGGGGCCTCCTACAATGAGCAGTTCTTC. Amino acid sequence: CSATQGASYNEQFF.

The chain uses TRBV29-1 and TRBJ2-7; possibly TRBD1 for D (6 bases). Trimming took off 7 bases at V and 2 bases at J, with 15 bases between the two ends. Germline CDR1 is SQVTM and CDR2 is ANQGSEA. The CDR3 totals 13 residues. DNA for the CDR3: TGCAGCGCTTTGACAGGTCGTACCTACGAGCAGTACTTC. Protein product: CSALTGRTYEQYF.

The V gene is TRBV18, the J gene TRBJ1-2; no firm D call. V was trimmed by 4 bases and J by 3 bases, leaving 12 bases between them. The CDR3 loop spans 14 amino acids. The germline V gene encodes CDR1 KGHSH and CDR2 LQKENI. Here the CDR3 reads CASSQPQFHYGYTF. The CDR3 region has the DNA TGTGCCAGCTCACAACCCCAGTTCCACTATGGCTACACCTTC.

The chain combines TRBV7-9 with TRBJ2-2; D is possibly TRBD2 (6 bases). Germline assignment: CDR1 SEHNR and CDR2 FQNEAQ (reference sequence). This CDR3 has 14 amino acids. Trimming removed 2 bases from V and 6 bases from J, with 10 bases in between. The CDR3, as DNA: TGTGCCAGCAGCTTATTGGAGGGGTCCGGGGAGCTGTTTTTT. Protein: CASSLLEGSGELFF. The full variable domain, rest sourced from reference TRBV7-9 and TRBJ2-2, is DTGVSQNPRHKITKRGQNVTFRCDPISEHNRLYWYRQTLGQGPEFLTYFQNEAQLEKSRLLSDRFSAERPKGSFSTLEIQRTEQGDSAMYLCASSLLEGSGELFFGEGSRLTVL.

This clonotype has just a few counts. The rearrangement links TRBV12-3 or TRBV12-4 to TRBJ1-6; tentative D call: TRBD1 (5 bases). CDR3 length: 15 amino acids. V gave up 3 bases and J gave up 2 bases, with 8 bases separating them. The CDR3 sequence is CASSLRGTYNSPLHF. DNA of the CDR3: TGTGCCAGCAGTTTGAGGGGAACCTATAATTCACCCCTCCACTTT.